The next 18 T cell receptor beta chains were all read from a single sample in a study of shared clonotypes between healthy human individuals. TCRdb keeps only in-frame clones here, not all; method: immunoSEQ multiplex PCR. Of about 2 million clones listed, just under 95% are singletons. Naive CD8 cells comprised CD45RO-negative, CCR7-positively selected cells, excluding terminally differentiated effector memory CD45RA+ cells. The sequenced sample consisted of naive CD8+ T cells sorted from blood. The receptors derive from a man between 18 and 35 years old in good health.

The chain employs TRBV13 and TRBJ1-1; D call uncertain. The ends were cut back, 4 bases at V and 1 base at J, with 13 bases in the middle. Germline V gene sequence: CDR1 PRHDT, CDR2 FYEKMQ (reference sequence). The CDR3 loop spans 15 amino acids. The CDR3 DNA follows: TGTGCCAGCAGCTCGTCGGACGCCCAGAACACTGAAGCTTTCTTT. Amino acids: CASSSSDAQNTEAFF.

The chain couples TRBV6-5 to TRBJ2-7; 13 bases fit TRBD2. The CDR3 runs 14 residues. Germline assignment: CDR1 MNHEY and CDR2 SVGAGI. V lost 6 bases, J lost 4 bases, and 3 bases stayed unmatched. The CDR3 bases are TGTGCCAGCAGCGGACTAGCGGGAGTGTACGAGCAGTACTTC. Translation: CASSGLAGVYEQYF.

The V and J genes are TRBV4-2 and TRBJ2-5; 7 bases map to TRBD1. The ends lost 3 bases at V and 5 bases at J; junction bases unmatched: 6. CDR1 is LGHNA, CDR2 YNFKEQ, per germline. The CDR3 runs to 14 residues. The CDR3 is CASSQKGGLETQYF. DNA of the CDR3: TGTGCCAGCAGCCAGAAAGGGGGCCTGGAGACCCAGTACTTC.

To note about this clone: In the same sample, other DNA sequences code for this CDR3. The chain has TRBV9 and TRBJ1-2; no clear D. V lost 0 bases and J lost 3, with 6 bases in between. The CDR3 sequence is 13 residues long. In germline, CDR1 is SGDLS, CDR2 YYNGEE. The CDR3 is CASSVDGDYGYTF. The CDR3 DNA reads as TGTGCCAGCAGCGTAGATGGTGACTATGGCTACACCTTC.

The chain is built from TRBV19 and TRBJ2-3; 7 bases align to TRBD2. Per germline, CDR1 LNHDA and CDR2 SQIVND (reference sequence). This CDR3 spans 15 amino acids. Trimming took 6 bases from V and 0 from J; bases not matched to a gene: 6. CDR3 sequence reads: CASRVAGASTDTQYF. The CDR3 nucleotides are TGTGCCAGTAGAGTAGCGGGTGCTAGCACAGATACGCAGTATTTT.

This clone was seen once. This chain uses TRBV27 with TRBJ1-1; the D is unclear. V lost 3 bases and J 3 bases, leaving 11 bases between the germline ends. Germline V gene sequence: CDR1 MNHEY, CDR2 SMNVEV (reference sequence). CDR3 length: 14 amino acids. The CDR3 nucleotides are TGTGCCAGCAGTTTTAGCGGATTATACACTGAAGCTTTCTTT. This encodes CASSFSGLYTEAFF.

Comment on this clone: Within the sample, other DNA sequences also encode this same CDR3. The CDR3: CASSLGQGDEKLFF. The CDR3 bases are TGTGCCAGCAGCCTGGGACAAGGAGATGAAAAACTGTTTTTT. J is TRBJ1-4 and V is TRBV7-9; weak D call: TRBD1 (6 bases). CDR1 is SEHNR, CDR2 FQNEAQ, per germline (reference sequence). V lost 5 bases to trimming and J lost 6 bases, with 13 bases between them. This CDR3 comprises 14 residues.

The rearrangement links TRBV29-1 to TRBJ2-3; the D is unclear. Trimming took off 3 bases at V and 3 bases at J, with 16 bases between the two ends. Germline values: CDR1 SQVTM, CDR2 ANQGSEA. This CDR3 region has 15 residues. The chain's CDR3 is CSVDSGLVGTDTQYF. In DNA form, the CDR3 reads TGCAGCGTTGATAGTGGGCTAGTTGGGACAGATACGCAGTATTTT.

The CDR3 reads CASSLDGGGYNSPLHF. The CDR3 DNA sequence: TGCGCCAGCAGCTTGGACGGGGGCGGGTATAATTCACCCCTCCACTTT. The V and J genes are TRBV5-1 and TRBJ1-6, with a weak D call TRBD1 (6 bases). Trimming took off 0 bases at V and 4 bases at J, with 11 bases between the two ends. Germline V lookup: CDR1 SGHRS, CDR2 YFSETQ. There are 16 residues in the CDR3. The entire variable domain, with the rest obtained from reference TRBV5-1 and TRBJ1-6, is as follows: KAGVTQTPRYLIKTRGQQVTLSCSPISGHRSVSWYQQTPGQGLQFLFEYFSETQRNKGNFPGRFSGRQFSNSRSEMNVSTLELGDSALYLCASSLDGGGYNSPLHFGNGTRLTVT.

The chain is built from TRBV5-3 and TRBJ1-6; unclear D gene. TRBV5-3 is reported as an ORF; its role is uncertain. There are 14 residues in the CDR3. V dropped 1 base and J dropped 7 bases, with 9 bases sitting between them. CDR3 nucleotides: TGTGCCAGAAGCTTGTATACGAGGAATTCACCCCTCCACTTT. Translated: CARSLYTRNSPLHF.

This clone was counted only a few times. The chain links TRBV7-9 to TRBJ1-5; no reliable D call. The CDR3 sequence is 13 residues long. Between the trimmed V and J ends, which lost 3 bases and 3 bases, there was a span of 6 bases. Germline lookup yields CDR1 SEHNR and CDR2 FQNEAQ (reference sequence). The CDR3 nucleotides read TGTGCCAGCAGCTTCAGTTCCAATCAGCCCCAGCATTTT. This sequence encodes CASSFSSNQPQHF.

V and J are TRBV19 and TRBJ2-1; the D is unclear. The CDR3 has 12 amino acids. Germline V lookup: CDR1 LNHDA, CDR2 SQIVND (reference sequence). V lost 3 bases to trimming and J lost 10 bases, with 10 bases between them. The CDR3 DNA is TGTGCCAGTAGTATTCAACCCTCAGAGCAGTTCTTC. Translated: CASSIQPSEQFF.

The V gene is TRBV27, the J gene TRBJ2-7; possible D gene TRBD2, 7 bases. Trimming cost V 3 bases and J 1 base, with 19 bases left between them. CDR1 MNHEY and CDR2 SMNVEV come from the germline V gene (reference sequence). There are 17 residues in the CDR3. The CDR3 sequence: CASSLRGASGTSYEQYF. The CDR3 DNA is TGTGCCAGCAGTTTGAGGGGGGCTAGCGGTACATCCTACGAGCAGTACTTC.

In DNA form, the CDR3 reads TGTGCCAGCAGTTTATCCCCATCAAACATTCAGTACTTC. Protein sequence: CASSLSPSNIQYF. The chain recombines TRBV28 with TRBJ2-4; D remains unclear. This CDR3 comprises 13 residues. V gave up 1 base and J gave up 6 bases, with 7 bases separating them. The V gene's germline CDR1 is MDHEN and CDR2 SYDVKM.

In this sample, this clone turned up once. The V and J genes are TRBV18 and TRBJ2-1, with D unclear. The CDR3 loop spans 12 amino acids. Trimming took 3 bases from V and 10 from J, leaving 10 bases between them. CDR1 and CDR2 from the germline V gene are KGHSH and LQKENI. CDR3 nucleotides: TGTGCCAGCTCACCCGGAATCAAGGAGCAGTTCTTC. Its translation: CASSPGIKEQFF.

The chain carries TRBV5-4 and TRBJ2-1; TRBD2 aligns across 7 bases. The length of the CDR3 is 16 residues. Germline V CDR1 and CDR2: SGHNT, YYREEE (reference sequence). Unmatched junction bases numbered 12, after V lost 2 bases and J lost 7 bases. CDR3: CASSFMVGPAGNEQFF. The CDR3 DNA reads TGTGCCAGCAGCTTCATGGTCGGGCCAGCGGGAAATGAGCAGTTCTTC.

The chain uses TRBV10-2 and TRBJ2-7; perhaps TRBD1 as D (5 bases). This CDR3 spans 14 amino acids. V lost 2 bases to trimming and J lost 2 bases, with 10 bases between them. The germline CDR1 and CDR2 sequences are WSHSY and SAAADI. The CDR3 spells CASSEGRVTYEQYF. CDR3 nucleotides: TGCGCCAGCAGTGAGGGCAGGGTTACCTACGAGCAGTACTTC.

V and J are TRBV4-3 and TRBJ1-1; D not certain. The CDR3 length is 13 residues. Trimming removed 6 bases from V and 3 bases from J, with 11 bases in between. Germline V CDR1 and CDR2: LGHNA, YSLEER. CDR3 protein: CASSHEQYTEAFF. In DNA form, the CDR3 reads TGCGCCAGCAGTCACGAGCAGTACACTGAAGCTTTCTTT.